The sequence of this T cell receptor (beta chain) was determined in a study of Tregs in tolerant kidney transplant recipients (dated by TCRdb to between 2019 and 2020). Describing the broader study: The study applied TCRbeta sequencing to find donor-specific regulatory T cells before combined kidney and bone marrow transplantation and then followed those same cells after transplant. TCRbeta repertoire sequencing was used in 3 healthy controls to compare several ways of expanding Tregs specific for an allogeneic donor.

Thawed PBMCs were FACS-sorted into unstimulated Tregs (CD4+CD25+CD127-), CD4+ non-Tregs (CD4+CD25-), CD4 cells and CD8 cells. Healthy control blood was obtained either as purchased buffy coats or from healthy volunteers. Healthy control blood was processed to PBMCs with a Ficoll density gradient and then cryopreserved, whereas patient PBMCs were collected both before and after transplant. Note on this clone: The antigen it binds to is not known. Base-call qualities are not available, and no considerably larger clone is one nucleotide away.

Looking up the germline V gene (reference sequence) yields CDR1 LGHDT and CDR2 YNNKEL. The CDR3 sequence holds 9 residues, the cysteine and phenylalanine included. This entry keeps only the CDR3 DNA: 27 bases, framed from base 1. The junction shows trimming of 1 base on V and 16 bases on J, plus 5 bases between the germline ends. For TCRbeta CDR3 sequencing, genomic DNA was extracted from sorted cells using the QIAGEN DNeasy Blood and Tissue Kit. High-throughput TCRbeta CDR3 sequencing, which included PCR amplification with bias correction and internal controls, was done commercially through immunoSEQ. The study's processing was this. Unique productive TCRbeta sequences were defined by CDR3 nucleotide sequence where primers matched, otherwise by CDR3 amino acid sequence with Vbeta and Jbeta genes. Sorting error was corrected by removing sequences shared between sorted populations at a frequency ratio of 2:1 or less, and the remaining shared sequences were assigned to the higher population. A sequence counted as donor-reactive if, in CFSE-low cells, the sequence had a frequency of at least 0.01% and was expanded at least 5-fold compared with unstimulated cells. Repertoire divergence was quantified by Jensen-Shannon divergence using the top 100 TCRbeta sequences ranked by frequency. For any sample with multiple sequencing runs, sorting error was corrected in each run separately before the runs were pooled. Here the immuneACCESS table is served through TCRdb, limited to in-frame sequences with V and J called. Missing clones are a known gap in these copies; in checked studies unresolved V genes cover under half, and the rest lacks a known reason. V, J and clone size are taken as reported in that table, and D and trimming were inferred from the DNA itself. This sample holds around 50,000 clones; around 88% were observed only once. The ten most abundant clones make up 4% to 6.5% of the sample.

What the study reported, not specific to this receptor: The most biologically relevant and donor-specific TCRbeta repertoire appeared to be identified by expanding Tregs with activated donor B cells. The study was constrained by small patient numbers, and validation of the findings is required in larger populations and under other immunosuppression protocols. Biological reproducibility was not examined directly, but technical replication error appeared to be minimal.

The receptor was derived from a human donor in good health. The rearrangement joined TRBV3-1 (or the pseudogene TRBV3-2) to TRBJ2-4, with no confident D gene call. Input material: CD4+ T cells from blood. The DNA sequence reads TGTGCCAGCAGCCAAGGTCATTACTTC. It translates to CASSQGHYF.